These 15 T cell receptor beta chains were all obtained from the same sample, sequenced in a study of PD-1 blockade in classical Hodgkin lymphoma (dated by TCRdb to 2018 to 2020). In the paper's terms, the time point label means: cycle 4 day 1 (C4D1), after 5 to 7 weeks of nivolumab. Every trial patient had relapsed following autologous stem cell transplantation, and prior brentuximab vedotin exposure was what differed among cohorts A, B and C. Library method: the immunoSEQ multiplex PCR assay. TCRdb took this table from immuneACCESS and kept in-frame rearrangements with V and J called. Such tables lack part of the clones; where checked against another copy, unresolved V genes explain under half of the gap, and the rest is unexplained. The sample yields 100,000 or so clones; approximately 90% were counted once. The ten largest make up about 2.9% of the sample. The starting material was peripheral blood mononuclear cells (PBMCs), obtained before the fourth cycle of nivolumab. These receptors were collected from a human donor with classical Hodgkin lymphoma.

The sample holds one count of this clone. The J gene is TRBJ2-4, the V gene TRBV18, with D perhaps being TRBD1 or TRBD2 (6 bases each). Germline assignment: CDR1 KGHSH and CDR2 LQKENI. Trimming removed 6 bases from V and 0 bases from J, with 18 bases in between. The CDR3 contains 17 residues. CDR3 bases: TGTGCCAGCTCTTCGACCCAGGGGACTCTAGCCAAAAACATTCAGTACTTC. This gives the protein CASSSTQGTLAKNIQYF. Full variable domain (rest looked up from reference TRBV18 and TRBJ2-4): NAGVMQNPRHLVRRRGQEARLRCSPMKGHSHVYWYRQLPEEGLKFMVYLQKENIIDESGMPKERFSAEFPKEGPSILRIQQVVRGDSAAYFCASSSTQGTLAKNIQYFGAGTRLSVL.

In its sample, this clone was seen once. The J gene is TRBJ2-7, the V gene TRBV11-3; perhaps TRBD1 as D (6 bases). Trimming removed 4 bases at V and 2 bases at J, with 12 bases between. From germline, CDR1 is SGHNT and CDR2 YENEEA. The CDR3 is 14 amino acids. In DNA, the CDR3 is TGTGCCAGCAGCTCCCGGACAGACCCCTACGAGCAGTACTTC. This encodes CASSSRTDPYEQYF.

The DNA of the CDR3 is TGTGCCAGCAGCTTAGCACACTACTCTGGAAACACCATATATTTT. This translates into CASSLAHYSGNTIYF. The V gene is TRBV7-2, the J gene TRBJ1-3; D is undetermined. CDR3 size: 15 residues. V was clipped by 0 bases and J by 0 bases, with 6 bases between them. Looked up from germline, CDR1 is SGHTA and CDR2 is FQGNSA.

This chain uses TRBV5-1 with TRBJ2-7; possibly TRBD2 for D (5 bases). Germline CDR1 and CDR2: SGHRS and YFSETQ. Trimming took off 4 bases at V and 0 bases at J, with 23 bases between the two ends. This CDR3 contains 18 residues. The CDR3 DNA reads as TGCGCCAGCAGCCCCCTATTATCGAGGGCAGGAAGCTCCTACGAGCAGTACTTC. It codes for CASSPLLSRAGSSYEQYF. The full variable domain, rest sourced from reference TRBV5-1 and TRBJ2-7, is KAGVTQTPRYLIKTRGQQVTLSCSPISGHRSVSWYQQTPGQGLQFLFEYFSETQRNKGNFPGRFSGRQFSNSRSEMNVSTLELGDSALYLCASSPLLSRAGSSYEQYFGPGTRLTVT.

The chain recombines TRBV5-6 with TRBJ2-5, with D possibly being TRBD1 or TRBD2 (5 bases each). V dropped 6 bases and J dropped 7 bases, with 19 bases sitting between them. Germline V lookup: CDR1 SGHDT, CDR2 YYEEEE. The CDR3 contains 14 residues. CDR3 loop: CASTPQWSGGTQYF. The CDR3 coding sequence is TGTGCCAGCACTCCACAGTGGTCTGGGGGGACCCAGTACTTC.

The chain is built from TRBV6-6 and TRBJ1-2; D remains ambiguous. The CDR3 loop spans 14 amino acids. V lost 6 bases and J lost 4, with 15 bases in between. The germline V gene encodes CDR1 MNHNY and CDR2 SVGAGI (reference sequence). The CDR3 bases are TGTGCCAGCAGCCCGGGGTATCGAAGCTATGGCTACACCTTC. This translates into CASSPGYRSYGYTF.

The chain employs TRBV6-5 and TRBJ2-3; D could derive from TRBD1 or TRBD2 (7 bases each). Germline V CDR1 and CDR2: MNHEY, SVGAGI. The CDR3 loop spans 14 amino acids. The germline V and J ends were trimmed by 5 bases and 8 bases, with 17 bases remaining between them. The CDR3 sequence: CASSRGQRDGTQYF. DNA for the CDR3: TGTGCCAGCAGTCGGGGACAGCGGGACGGTACGCAGTATTTT.

V gene TRBV27 combines with J gene TRBJ1-4; D unresolved. V lost 4 bases and J 3 bases, leaving 9 bases between the germline ends. The CDR3 contains 14 residues. Germline assignment: CDR1 MNHEY and CDR2 SMNVEV (reference sequence). The CDR3 region has the DNA TGTGCCAGCAGTTCAACCTGGGCTAATGAAAAACTGTTTTTT. Amino acids: CASSSTWANEKLFF.

The rearrangement links TRBV4-1 to TRBJ2-3; 13 bases fit TRBD2. After removal of 0 bases from V and 1 base from J, the junction contained 1 base not matched to a gene. There are 17 residues in the CDR3. Germline V gene data show CDR1 as MGHRA and CDR2 as YSYEKL. The CDR3 nucleotides are TGCGCCAGCAGCCAAGAAGGACTAGCGGGGGGCACAGATACGCAGTATTTT. Amino acid sequence: CASSQEGLAGGTDTQYF.

V usage is TRBV4-3 and J usage is TRBJ1-4; 8 bases are shared with TRBD1. V lost 4 bases and J lost 10; bases outside the gene matches: 11. CDR1 and CDR2 (germline): LGHNA, YSLEER. This CDR3 is 15 amino acids long. The CDR3 region is CASSRVTGQGGKLFF. The CDR3 nucleotides are TGCGCCAGCAGCCGAGTGACAGGACAGGGAGGAAAACTGTTTTTT.

In its sample, this clone was seen once. The rearrangement links TRBV11-3 to TRBJ2-1, with D possibly being TRBD1 (5 bases). V lost 5 bases and J lost 7, with 9 bases in between. The CDR3 is 12 amino acids. Looked up from germline, CDR1 is SGHNT and CDR2 is YENEEA. The CDR3 DNA is TGTGCCAGCAGCGCCAACAGGAATGAGCAGTTCTTC. It codes for CASSANRNEQFF.

The chain is built from TRBV4-1 and TRBJ2-2; D gene uncertain. Germline V CDR1 and CDR2: MGHRA, YSYEKL. This CDR3 is built from 13 residues. Trimming shortened V by 2 bases and J by 9 bases, and 10 bases separated the two germline ends. The CDR3 protein is CASSQSVGWELFF. CDR3 in DNA: TGCGCCAGCAGCCAATCCGTGGGCTGGGAGCTGTTTTTT.

In this sample, this clone turned up once. CDR3 sequence (DNA): TGTGCCAGCAGTCCCTCCTACGAGCAGTACTTC. Translation gives CASSPSYEQYF. The chain employs TRBV6-1 and TRBJ2-7; D is uncertain. V lost 5 bases, J lost 0 bases, and 2 bases lay in between. CDR1 is MNHNS and CDR2 is SASEGT in the germline V gene. The CDR3 runs to 11 residues.

The CDR3 here is CASSQEGEGTLSGANVLTF. DNA for the CDR3: TGTGCCAGCAGCCAAGAGGGAGAGGGAACTCTCTCTGGGGCCAACGTCCTGACTTTC. This sequence joins TRBV14 and TRBJ2-6, with D possibly matching TRBD2 (5 bases). CDR1 and CDR2 (germline): SGHDN, FVKESK. The CDR3 runs 19 residues. V shed 0 bases and J shed 0 bases, with 15 bases lying between them.

The chain recombines TRBV7-9 with TRBJ2-7; 8 nucleotides match TRBD1. The germline V gene encodes CDR1 SEHNR and CDR2 FQNEAQ (reference sequence). J was trimmed by 4 bases and V by 5 bases; bases with no gene match: 13. This CDR3 spans 16 amino acids. CDR3 DNA sequence: TGTGCCAGCAGCCCCGCCCCGGGACAGGCACCTTACGAGCAGTACTTC. Translating it yields CASSPAPGQAPYEQYF.